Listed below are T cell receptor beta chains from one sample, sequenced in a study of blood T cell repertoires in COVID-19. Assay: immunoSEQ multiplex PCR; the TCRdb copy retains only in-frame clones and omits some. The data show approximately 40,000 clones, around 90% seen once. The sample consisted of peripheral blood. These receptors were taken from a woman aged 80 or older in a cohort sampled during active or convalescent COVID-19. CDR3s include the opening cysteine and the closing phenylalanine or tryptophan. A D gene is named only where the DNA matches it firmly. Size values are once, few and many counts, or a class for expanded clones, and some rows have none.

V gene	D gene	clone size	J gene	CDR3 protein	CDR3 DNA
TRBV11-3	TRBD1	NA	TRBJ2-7	CASSTRQGNYEQYF	TGTGCCAGCAGCACAAGACAGGGAAACTACGAGCAGTACTTC
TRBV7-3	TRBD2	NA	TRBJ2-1	CASSAIGTSGSYNEQFF	TGTGCCAGCAGCGCAATAGGGACTAGCGGCTCCTACAATGAGCAGTTCTTC
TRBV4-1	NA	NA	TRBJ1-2	CASSPSLTAPYGYTF	TGCGCCAGCAGCCCTTCTTTGACAGCTCCTTATGGCTACACCTTC
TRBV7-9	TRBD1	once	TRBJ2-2	CASIRQGTAEGTGELFF	TGTGCCAGCATCCGACAGGGTACGGCTGAGGGGACCGGGGAGCTGTTTTTT
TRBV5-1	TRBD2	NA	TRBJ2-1	CASSSERSGGYNEQFF	TGCGCCAGCTCGTCTGAGAGAAGCGGGGGGTACAATGAGCAGTTCTTC
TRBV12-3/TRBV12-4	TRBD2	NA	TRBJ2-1	CASRLAGFNEQFF	TGTGCCAGCCGACTAGCGGGTTTCAATGAGCAGTTCTTC
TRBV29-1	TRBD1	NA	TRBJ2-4	CSAGGQDLAKNIQYF	TGCAGCGCAGGGGGACAGGACCTAGCCAAAAACATTCAGTACTTC
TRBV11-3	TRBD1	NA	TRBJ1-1	CASKLTGARVEAFF	TGTGCCAGCAAGTTGACAGGGGCCCGAGTTGAAGCTTTCTTT
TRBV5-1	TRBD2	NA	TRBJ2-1	CASSLRSGRYNEQFF	TGCGCCAGCAGCTTGCGGAGCGGGAGATACAATGAGCAGTTCTTC
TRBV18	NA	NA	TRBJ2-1	CASSPENNEQFF	TGTGCCAGCTCACCCGAGAACAATGAGCAGTTCTTC
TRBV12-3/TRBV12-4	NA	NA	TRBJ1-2	CASSLDRNYGYTF	TGTGCCAGCAGTTTAGACAGAAACTATGGCTACACCTTC
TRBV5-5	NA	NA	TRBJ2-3	CASSWAPTDTQYF	TGTGCCAGCAGCTGGGCCCCCACAGATACGCAGTATTTT
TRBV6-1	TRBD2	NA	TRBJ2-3	CASSALSGVMRDTQYF	TGTGCCAGCAGTGCCCTCAGCGGGGTAATGCGGGATACGCAGTATTTT
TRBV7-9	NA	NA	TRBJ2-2	CASSPAGTGELFF	TGTGCCAGCAGCCCTGCCGGCACCGGGGAGCTGTTTTTT
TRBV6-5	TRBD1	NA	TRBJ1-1	CASSPGTVNTEAFF	TGTGCCAGCAGCCCCGGGACAGTCAACACTGAAGCTTTCTTT
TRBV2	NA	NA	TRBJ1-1	CASSDWRDVRAFF	TGTGCCAGCAGTGATTGGAGGGACGTGAGAGCTTTCTTT
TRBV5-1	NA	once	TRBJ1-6	CASRYGLDFPGDDSPLHF	TGCGCCAGCAGGTATGGGCTCGATTTTCCAGGGGACGATTCACCCCTCCACTTT
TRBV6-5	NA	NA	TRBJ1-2	CATQYTANYGYTF	TGTGCCACCCAATATACCGCGAACTATGGCTACACCTTC
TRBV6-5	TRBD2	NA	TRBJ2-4	CASTLGGAIKNIQYF	TGTGCCAGCACCCTCGGGGGGGCTATCAAAAACATTCAGTACTTC
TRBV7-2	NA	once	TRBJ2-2	CASSYRDTGELFF	TGTGCCAGCAGCTACAGAGACACCGGGGAGCTGTTTTTT
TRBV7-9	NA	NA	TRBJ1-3	CASSSEARNTIYF	TGTGCCAGCAGCTCAGAGGCCCGGAACACCATATATTTT
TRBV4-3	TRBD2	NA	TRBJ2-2	CASSPSSGRGTGELFF	TGCGCCAGCAGCCCTTCTAGCGGGAGGGGCACCGGGGAGCTGTTTTTT
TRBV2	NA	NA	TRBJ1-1	CASSGDRNTEAFF	TGTGCCAGCAGTGGAGACAGGAACACTGAAGCTTTCTTT
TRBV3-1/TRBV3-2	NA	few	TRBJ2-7	CASSQSGGFGEQYF	TGTGCCAGCAGCCAGAGTGGAGGGTTTGGTGAGCAGTACTTC
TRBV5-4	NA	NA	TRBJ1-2	CASSLVLGGGGYTF	TGTGCCAGCAGCTTGGTTTTAGGGGGGGGCGGCTACACCTTC
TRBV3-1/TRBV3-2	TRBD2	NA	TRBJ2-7	CASSQENVREGPGYEQYF	TGTGCCAGCAGCCAAGAGAATGTACGGGAGGGCCCAGGATACGAGCAGTACTTC
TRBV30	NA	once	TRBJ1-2	CAWRAGAGTPGGIGYTF	TGTGCCTGGAGGGCTGGGGCAGGGACCCCGGGAGGGATTGGCTACACCTTC
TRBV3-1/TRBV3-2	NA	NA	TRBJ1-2	CASRREGGIANYTF	TGTGCCAGCAGGCGTGAAGGGGGAATCGCCAATTACACCTTC
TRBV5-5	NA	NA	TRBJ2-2	CASSLFQGSNTGELFF	TGTGCCAGCAGCTTGTTCCAGGGGAGTAACACCGGGGAGCTGTTTTTT
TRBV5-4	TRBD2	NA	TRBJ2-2	CASSFGTSGGADIF	TGTGCCAGCAGCTTCGGGACTAGCGGGGGGGCCGACATTTTT
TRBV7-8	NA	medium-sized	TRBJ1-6	CASSTGSSYNSPLHF	TGTGCCAGCAGCACAGGGAGCTCCTATAATTCACCCCTCCACTTT
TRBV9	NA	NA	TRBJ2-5	CASSAGGLAVETQYF	TGTGCCAGCAGCGCCGGGGGGCTAGCGGTAGAGACCCAGTACTTC
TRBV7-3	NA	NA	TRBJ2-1	CASSLSQGRSEQFF	TGTGCCAGCAGCTTATCCCAGGGTCGAAGTGAGCAGTTCTTC
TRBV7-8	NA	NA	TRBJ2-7	CASSFPNYEQYF	TGTGCCAGCAGCTTTCCCAATTACGAGCAGTACTTC
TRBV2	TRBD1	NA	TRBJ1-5	CASSDRGVGQPQHF	TGTGCCAGCAGTGACAGGGGGGTAGGTCAGCCCCAGCATTTT
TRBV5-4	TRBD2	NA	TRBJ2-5	CASSLVVAGAETQYF	TGTGCCAGCAGCTTGGTCGTAGCGGGGGCCGAGACCCAGTACTTC
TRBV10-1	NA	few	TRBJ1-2	CASSAGGTGGYTF	TGCGCCAGCAGTGCAGGCGGGACGGGAGGCTACACCTTC
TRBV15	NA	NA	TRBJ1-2	CATSRAAHIGGYTF	TGTGCCACCAGCAGAGCCGCCCACATTGGTGGCTACACCTTC
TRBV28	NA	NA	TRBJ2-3	CASSFRGLPDTQYF	TGTGCCAGCAGTTTTCGGGGGTTACCAGATACGCAGTATTTT
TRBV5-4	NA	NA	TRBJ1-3	CASSSTGSGNTIYF	TGTGCCAGCAGCTCGACAGGCTCTGGAAACACCATATATTTT
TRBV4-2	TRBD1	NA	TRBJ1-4	CASSQDKRDRAFTNEKLFF	TGTGCCAGCAGCCAAGATAAACGGGACAGGGCATTCACTAATGAAAAACTGTTTTTT
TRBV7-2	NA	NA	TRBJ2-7	CASSFTGYEQYF	TGTGCCAGCAGCTTCACGGGTTACGAGCAGTACTTC
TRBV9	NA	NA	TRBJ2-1	CASSLAPGAYEQFF	TGTGCCAGCAGCCTTGCTCCAGGGGCGTATGAGCAGTTCTTC
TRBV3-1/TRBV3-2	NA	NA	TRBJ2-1	CASSQVSGNEQFF	TGTGCCAGCAGCCAAGTATCGGGGAATGAGCAGTTCTTC
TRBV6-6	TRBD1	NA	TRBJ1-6	CASSPGTDNNSPLHF	TGTGCCAGCAGCCCCGGGACAGACAATAATTCACCCCTCCACTTT
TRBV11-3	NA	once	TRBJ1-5	CASSLSLSQPQHF	TGTGCCAGCAGCTTATCCCTAAGCCAGCCCCAGCATTTT
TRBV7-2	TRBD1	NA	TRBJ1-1	CASSPQGFNTEAFF	TGTGCCAGCAGCCCACAGGGGTTTAACACTGAAGCTTTCTTT
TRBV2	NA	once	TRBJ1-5	CASTREGSVSGQPQHF	TGTGCCAGCACGCGGGAGGGTTCCGTCAGTGGTCAGCCCCAGCATTTT
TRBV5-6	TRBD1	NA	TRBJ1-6	CASSRSRGSSNSPLHF	TGTGCCAGCAGCCGTAGCAGGGGGAGTAGCAATTCACCCCTCCACTTT
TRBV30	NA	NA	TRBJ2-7	CAWSIRQGLSYEQYF	TGTGCCTGGAGTATCAGGCAGGGCTTGTCCTACGAGCAGTACTTC
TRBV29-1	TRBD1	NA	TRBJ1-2	CSVLRGTGGSGYTF	TGCAGCGTACTAAGGGGGACAGGGGGCTCTGGCTACACCTTC
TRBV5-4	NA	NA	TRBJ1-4	CASSLDGAMRKLFF	TGTGCCAGCAGCCTGGACGGCGCAATGAGGAAACTGTTTTTT
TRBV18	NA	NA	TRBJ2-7	CASSPANYEQYF	TGTGCCAGCTCACCAGCTAACTACGAGCAGTACTTC
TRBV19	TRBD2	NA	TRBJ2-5	CASSQTGLAGGRETQYF	TGTGCCAGTAGTCAAACCGGACTAGCGGGGGGGCGAGAGACCCAGTACTTC